The clone carrying this T cell receptor beta chain has ten or more counts. Its antigen is undetermined. The data were taken from a study of beta chain features in type 1 diabetes. Study background: Regarding age, gender and cell yields, patients proved similar to healthy donors. Study-wide points: Patients and controls would share equally any PCR tilt toward shorter templates.

Markers CD45RO/CCR7/CD25/CD127/CD95/CD27 served to sort CD4+ naive, central memory, regulatory and stem cell-like memory cells. Every bit of the isolated RNA underwent reverse transcription, so sequencing read expressed TCRB transcripts. About 3.57 million reads, on average, came from each naive, central memory and regulatory T cell sample. The assay was immunoSEQ multiplex PCR, and TCRdb's table has in-frame clones only and misses some. Among some 270,000 clones, 8% were seen once, and the ten largest hold over 0.8%. The ends lost 3 bases at V and 5 bases at J; junction bases unmatched: 6. The length of the CDR3 is 16 residues. The germline V gene encodes CDR1 SEHNR and CDR2 FQNEAQ (reference sequence).

Sequences were obtained from central memory CD4+ T cells from blood. This clonotype was obtained from a woman aged 18-29 years in good health. The chain has TRBV7-9 and TRBJ2-1; TRBD2 aligns across 11 bases. CDR3 sequence: CASSLALAGAHNEQFF. The CDR3 DNA is TGTGCCAGCAGCTTGGCACTAGCGGGGGCCCACAATGAGCAGTTCTTC.